The 10 T cell receptor beta chains given below trace back to one sample, sequenced in a study of T cells in narcolepsy. Here immunoSEQ multiplex PCR was the method, and the copy in TCRdb shows in-frame clones only, minus some. The sample includes more than 30,000 clones, about four fifths seen only once; the top ten take 0.8% to 1.1%. The sample consisted of CD45RA- memory CD4+ T cells from PBMCs. The receptors were gathered from a human donor with narcolepsy.

V is TRBV9 and J is TRBJ2-7; TRBD1 agrees at 7 bases. The germline CDR1 and CDR2 sequences are SGDLS and YYNGEE. The CDR3 contains 14 residues. The V segment lost 3 bases and the J segment 0 bases; nucleotides outside the gene matches: 3. The CDR3 loop reads CASSAGTVSYEQYF. The CDR3 coding sequence is TGTGCCAGCAGCGCGGGGACAGTCTCCTACGAGCAGTACTTC.

The chain uses TRBV5-4 and TRBJ2-7, with D maybe TRBD1 (5 bases). V was cut by 0 bases and J by 5 bases, with 12 bases left in between. The germline gives CDR1 SGHNT, CDR2 YYREEE (reference sequence). The CDR3 is 14 residues long. CDR3 loop: CASSLDTQGDEQYF. CDR3 coding DNA: TGTGCCAGCAGCTTGGATACTCAGGGCGACGAGCAGTACTTC.

The rearrangement links TRBV28 to TRBJ2-1; 8 bases fit TRBD2. Germline CDR1 reads MDHEN; CDR2 reads SYDVKM. J gave up 3 bases and V 6 bases, and 4 bases lay outside the gene matches. The CDR3 length is 14 residues. The DNA of the CDR3 is TGTGCCAGCAGCCCCGGGAGGGTCTACAATGAGCAGTTCTTC. As protein: CASSPGRVYNEQFF.

The chain couples TRBV5-1 to TRBJ2-5; TRBD1 matches 9 bases. This CDR3 spans 16 amino acids. V lost 2 bases to trimming and J lost 4 bases; unmatched junction nucleotides: 9. In germline, CDR1 is SGHRS, CDR2 YFSETQ. The CDR3 reads CASSFPPGQGRETQYF. In nucleotides, the CDR3 is TGCGCCAGCAGCTTCCCTCCGGGACAGGGAAGAGAGACCCAGTACTTC.

This sequence joins TRBV14 and TRBJ2-3; no clear D. Germline lookup yields CDR1 SGHDN and CDR2 FVKESK. This CDR3 is built from 16 residues. V shed 4 bases and J shed 0 bases, with 14 bases lying between them. The chain's CDR3 is CASSLLTGLSTDTQYF. DNA of the CDR3: TGTGCCAGCAGCCTACTGACGGGTCTTAGCACAGATACGCAGTATTTT.

The chain employs TRBV5-1 and TRBJ2-7, with D maybe TRBD1 (5 bases). Germline CDR1 and CDR2: SGHRS and YFSETQ. This CDR3 has 14 residues. The V gene lost 0 bases and the J gene lost 4 bases, with 11 bases spanning the gap. CDR3 nucleotide sequence: TGCGCCAGCAGCTTGGAGGGGCGTAGGTACGAGCAGTACTTC. This codes for CASSLEGRRYEQYF.

This clone was counted a few times. The chain combines TRBV28 with TRBJ1-1; 8 bases agree with TRBD1. Germline assignment: CDR1 MDHEN and CDR2 SYDVKM. Trimming took 2 bases from V and 3 from J; bases not matched to a gene: 14. This CDR3 spans 18 amino acids. DNA of the CDR3: TGTGCCAGCAGTTTAAGGCCGCCGTGGGCAGGGGGCGACACTGAAGCTTTCTTT. The encoded protein is CASSLRPPWAGGDTEAFF.

This clone was recorded only once. Other DNA sequences in the same sample also yield this CDR3. V and J are TRBV9 and TRBJ2-2; the D gene is possibly TRBD2 (6 bases). Germline V CDR1 and CDR2: SGDLS, YYNGEE. The V gene lost 3 bases and the J gene lost 1 base, with 7 bases spanning the gap. The CDR3 totals 14 residues. CDR3 sequence: CASSEGLNTGELFF. As DNA, the CDR3 is TGTGCCAGCAGCGAGGGACTGAACACCGGGGAGCTGTTTTTT. Combining the CDR3 with reference TRBV9 and TRBJ2-2 gives the whole variable domain DSGVTQTPKHLITATGQRVTLRCSPRSGDLSVYWYQQSLDQGLQFLIQYYNGEERAKGNILERFSAQQFPDLHSELNLSSLELGDSALYFCASSEGLNTGELFFGEGSRLTVL.

The rearrangement links TRBV19 to TRBJ1-4; D is uncertain. From germline, CDR1 is LNHDA and CDR2 SQIVND (reference sequence). Trimming pared 5 bases from V and 8 bases from J, leaving 9 bases between. The CDR3 is 12 residues long. The CDR3 DNA reads TGTGCCAGTAGTCCGCGGGCCGAAAAACTGTTTTTT. Translation: CASSPRAEKLFF.

The CDR3 DNA reads TGTGCCAGCACCTTCGGACCTTTGAGGGAGCAGTTCTTC. This codes for CASTFGPLREQFF. The chain recombines TRBV6-4 with TRBJ2-1; D gene uncertain. The germline gives CDR1 MRHNA, CDR2 SNTAGT. The CDR3 totals 13 residues. Trimming removed 7 bases at V and 10 bases at J, with 17 bases between.